One sample yielded the 25 T cell receptor beta chains listed below, sequenced in a study of T cell responses to AZD1222 COVID-19 vaccine. The table came from immunoSEQ multiplex PCR; TCRdb's copy has only in-frame clones and leaves some out. This table has 140,000 to 150,000 clones, about 93% appearing once. The specimen comprised peripheral blood, sampled on day 0 of AZD1222 vaccination. Receptors originate from an adult in good health.

The rearrangement uses TRBV7-3 and TRBJ2-3, with 12 bases aligning to TRBD2. The V segment lost 5 bases and the J segment 1 base; nucleotides outside the gene matches: 4. Germline values: CDR1 SGHTA, CDR2 FQGTGA. There are 16 residues in the CDR3. CDR3 residues: CASSPRLAGGTDTQYF. DNA of the CDR3: TGTGCCAGCAGCCCACGACTAGCGGGAGGCACAGATACGCAGTATTTT. Looking up the rest from reference TRBV7-3 and TRBJ2-3 gives the full variable domain: GAGVSQTPSNKVTEKGKYVELRCDPISGHTALYWYRQSLGQGPEFLIYFQGTGAADDSGLPNDRFFAVRPEGSVSTLKIQRTERGDSAVYLCASSPRLAGGTDTQYFGPGTRLTVL.

The gene calls are TRBV5-1 and TRBJ1-6, with TRBD1 as a possible D gene (6 bases). CDR1 is SGHRS and CDR2 is YFSETQ in the germline V gene. CDR3 length equals 16 residues. Trimming took 5 bases from V and 7 from J, leaving 19 bases between them. The CDR3: CASRGVLDRLNSPLHF. For the CDR3, the DNA is TGCGCCAGCAGAGGGGTCCTAGACAGGTTGAATTCACCCCTCCACTTT.

The chain couples TRBV28 to TRBJ1-5; 8 bases are a match to TRBD1. CDR3 length: 15 residues. J gave up 7 bases and V 6 bases, and 11 bases lay outside the gene matches. The V gene's germline CDR1 is MDHEN and CDR2 SYDVKM. The DNA of the CDR3 is TGTGCCAGCAGCACCTTCGACAGGGGTAGACAGCCCCAGCATTTT. The encoded protein is CASSTFDRGRQPQHF.

DNA of the CDR3: TGTGCCAGCAGCCTCGACGGGGTTTCGGCTTTCTTT. Translated: CASSLDGVSAFF. The chain employs TRBV5-4 and TRBJ1-1; no reliable D call. The CDR3 contains 12 residues. Trimming stripped 4 bases from V and 11 bases from J, with 15 bases between. Germline CDR1 and CDR2: SGHNT and YYREEE (reference sequence).

The V and J genes are TRBV7-8 and TRBJ2-3; a possible D gene is TRBD2 (6 bases). The CDR3 runs to 18 residues. V was shortened by 5 bases and J by 2 bases, with 23 bases between the two germline ends. Per the germline V gene, CDR1 is SGHVS and CDR2 is FQNEAQ. CDR3 nucleotides: TGTGCCAGCAGCCCATGGACTACTTCGGAGGGGATCACAGATACGCAGTATTTT. Its translation is CASSPWTTSEGITDTQYF.

V is TRBV5-5 and J is TRBJ1-1, with D possibly TRBD1 on 5 matching bases. The CDR3 loop spans 16 amino acids. Germline values: CDR1 SGHKS, CDR2 YYEKEE (reference sequence). Trimming removed 3 bases at V and 3 bases at J, with 18 bases between. This CDR3 reads CASSSRLTGTYTEAFF. The CDR3 DNA reads as TGTGCCAGCAGCTCCCGTCTGACGGGGACTTACACTGAAGCTTTCTTT.

The gene calls are TRBV4-1 and TRBJ2-7; possibly TRBD2 for D (5 bases). Germline-derived CDR1 and CDR2 are MGHRA and YSYEKL. With 1 base removed from V and 2 bases from J, the gap between germline ends came to 12 bases. This CDR3 region has 15 residues. The CDR3 DNA follows: TGCGCCAGCAGCCAAGGGGGAGAGGGAGCCTACGAGCAGTACTTC. Translation gives CASSQGGEGAYEQYF.

The chain links TRBV15 to TRBJ1-5; tentative D call: TRBD1 (5 bases). With 2 bases removed from V and 0 bases from J, the gap between germline ends came to 8 bases. The germline V gene encodes CDR1 LNHNV and CDR2 YYDKDF (reference sequence). The CDR3 spans 15 residues. The CDR3 DNA reads as TGTGCCACCAGCAGACCTGACAGTAGCAATCAGCCCCAGCATTTT. It specifies CATSRPDSSNQPQHF.

The rearrangement uses TRBV11-3 and TRBJ2-6; D unclear. Germline V gene sequence: CDR1 SGHNT, CDR2 YENEEA. The V and J ends lost 0 bases and 3 bases respectively, with 12 bases between them. The CDR3 is 17 residues long. In DNA form, the CDR3 reads TGTGCCAGCAGCTTAGAAGGCGGCCCTAGTGGGGCCAACGTCCTGACTTTC. It encodes CASSLEGGPSGANVLTF.

The gene calls are TRBV20-1 and TRBJ1-4; D call uncertain. Trimming pared 0 bases from V and 7 bases from J, leaving 3 bases between. Germline V gene sequence: CDR1 DFQATT, CDR2 SNEGSKA (reference sequence). The CDR3 has 11 amino acids. The CDR3 here is CSARDSEKLFF. As DNA, the CDR3 is TGCAGTGCTAGAGACAGTGAAAAACTGTTTTTT.

The rearrangement links TRBV3-1 (or the pseudogene TRBV3-2) to TRBJ1-1; D unclear. This CDR3 spans 13 amino acids. CDR1 is LGHDT and CDR2 is YNNKEL in the germline V gene (reference sequence). The V end lost 7 bases, the J end lost 0 bases, and 9 bases lay between the germline ends. The CDR3 coding sequence is TGTGCCAGCATCGGGAGCATGAACACTGAAGCTTTCTTT. Translating gives CASIGSMNTEAFF.

The chain uses TRBV12-3 or TRBV12-4 and TRBJ1-6; D possibly corresponds to TRBD1 (5 bases). This CDR3 comprises 13 residues. The V and J ends lost 1 base and 16 bases respectively, with 14 bases between them. CDR3 region: CASSLGQLLKLHF. The CDR3 bases are TGTGCCAGCAGTTTAGGACAGTTATTAAAGCTCCACTTT.

This chain links TRBV5-4 with TRBJ2-1, with TRBD2 matching over 8 bases. The CDR3 runs 13 residues. Germline trimming cut 4 bases from V and 10 bases from J; bases unmatched to any gene: 7. Germline CDR1 SGHNT, CDR2 YYREEE (reference sequence). This CDR3 reads CASSPGLVGEQFF. In nucleotides, the CDR3 is TGTGCCAGCAGCCCGGGACTAGTTGGGGAGCAGTTCTTC.

This clone showed up just once. DNA of the CDR3: TGCGCCAGCAGCGGGGGACTTATAAATAACAATGAGCAGTTCTTC. Translation: CASSGGLINNNEQFF. The rearrangement joins TRBV5-1 to TRBJ2-1; D might be TRBD2 (6 bases). This CDR3 is 15 amino acids long. Germline V gene lookup returns CDR1 SGHRS and CDR2 YFSETQ. Trimming took off 4 bases at V and 5 bases at J, with 16 bases between the two ends.

The J gene is TRBJ2-7, the V gene TRBV5-1; the D call may be TRBD1 or TRBD2 (5 bases each). The V end lost 4 bases, the J end lost 0 bases, and 11 bases lay between the germline ends. The CDR3 is made up of 14 amino acids. Germline-derived CDR1 and CDR2 are SGHRS and YFSETQ. CDR3: CASSQRGDSYEQYF. The CDR3 DNA sequence: TGCGCCAGCAGCCAAAGGGGAGACTCCTACGAGCAGTACTTC.

V gene TRBV9 combines with J gene TRBJ2-6, with a weak D call TRBD1 (6 bases). V was pared by 4 bases and J by 0 bases, with 17 bases between. The CDR3 extends over 18 amino acids. Germline V gene sequence: CDR1 SGDLS, CDR2 YYNGEE. CDR3 sequence reads: CASSPPDSYVSGANVLTF. CDR3 DNA sequence: TGTGCCAGCAGCCCACCGGACAGCTACGTCTCTGGGGCCAACGTCCTGACTTTC.

This chain joins TRBV18 and TRBJ1-1; 10 bases match TRBD1. There are 14 residues in the CDR3. CDR1 KGHSH and CDR2 LQKENI come from the germline V gene. V was clipped by 6 bases and J by 3 bases; unmatched bases: 4. CDR3 nucleotides: TGTGCCAGCTCGTCCGGGACAGGGGACACTGAAGCTTTCTTT. Protein: CASSSGTGDTEAFF.

The J gene is TRBJ1-2, the V gene TRBV20-1; D is undetermined. V lost 3 bases and J lost 5, with 7 bases in between. The CDR3 covers 11 residues. Germline V gives CDR1 DFQATT, CDR2 SNEGSKA (reference sequence). CDR3 protein: CSASVQYGYTF. Written as DNA, the CDR3 is TGCAGTGCTAGTGTACAGTATGGCTACACCTTC.

This chain links TRBV3-1 (or the pseudogene TRBV3-2) with TRBJ1-3; no clear D. Trimming stripped 4 bases from V and 4 bases from J, with 5 bases between. The V gene's germline CDR1 is LGHDT and CDR2 YNNKEL (reference sequence). This CDR3 contains 12 residues. CDR3 in DNA: TGTGCCAGCAGCCGTCAAGGAAACACCATATATTTT. This sequence encodes CASSRQGNTIYF.

J is TRBJ1-1 and V is TRBV29-1; tentative D call: TRBD1 (5 bases). The CDR3 is 13 residues long. Germline lookup yields CDR1 SQVTM and CDR2 ANQGSEA. The germline V and J ends were trimmed by 4 bases and 0 bases, with 9 bases remaining between them. CDR3 sequence (DNA): TGCAGCGTTGCAGGGAGAATGAACACTGAAGCTTTCTTT. The encoded protein is CSVAGRMNTEAFF.

DNA of the CDR3: TGTGCCAGCAGCTTGGTAGCGGGGCCTCAAGAGACCCAGTACTTC. This translates into CASSLVAGPQETQYF. The chain combines TRBV7-9 with TRBJ2-5; TRBD2 agrees at 8 bases. The germline CDR1 and CDR2 sequences are SEHNR and FQNEAQ (reference sequence). The CDR3 length is 15 residues. The J segment lost 2 bases and the V segment lost 3 bases, leaving 5 bases of the junction unmatched.

The V gene is TRBV30, the J gene TRBJ1-3; possible D gene TRBD1, 5 bases. The germline V gene encodes CDR1 GTSNPN and CDR2 SVGIG (reference sequence). This CDR3 spans 11 amino acids. Trimming removed 5 bases at V and 7 bases at J, with 9 bases between. The CDR3 here is CAWDWGNTIYF. The CDR3 DNA is TGTGCCTGGGACTGGGGGAACACCATATATTTT.

V gene TRBV4-3 combines with J gene TRBJ1-4, with 9 bases fitting TRBD1. CDR3 length equals 15 residues. From germline, CDR1 is LGHNA and CDR2 YSLEER. The J segment lost 7 bases and the V segment lost 2 bases, leaving 5 bases of the junction unmatched. This CDR3 reads CASSQLPGQGEKLFF. The CDR3 region has the DNA TGCGCCAGCAGCCAACTTCCGGGACAGGGTGAAAAACTGTTTTTT.

This clone was seen once. V and J are TRBV5-1 and TRBJ2-5, with D unclear. V was shortened by 0 bases and J by 4 bases, with 10 bases between the two germline ends. Germline values: CDR1 SGHRS, CDR2 YFSETQ. The CDR3 runs to 14 residues. CDR3 in DNA: TGCGCCAGCAGCTTGGGGCAGGAAGGAGAGACCCAGTACTTC. Its translation: CASSLGQEGETQYF.

V usage is TRBV7-3 and J usage is TRBJ2-3; 9 bases fit TRBD2. Germline CDR1 reads SGHTA; CDR2 reads FQGTGA. The CDR3 length is 15 residues. V lost 5 bases to trimming and J lost 5 bases; unmatched junction nucleotides: 8. CDR3 nucleotides: TGTGCCAGCAGCCGCAGCGGGGGGCCCTTAGATACGCAGTATTTT. It encodes CASSRSGGPLDTQYF.